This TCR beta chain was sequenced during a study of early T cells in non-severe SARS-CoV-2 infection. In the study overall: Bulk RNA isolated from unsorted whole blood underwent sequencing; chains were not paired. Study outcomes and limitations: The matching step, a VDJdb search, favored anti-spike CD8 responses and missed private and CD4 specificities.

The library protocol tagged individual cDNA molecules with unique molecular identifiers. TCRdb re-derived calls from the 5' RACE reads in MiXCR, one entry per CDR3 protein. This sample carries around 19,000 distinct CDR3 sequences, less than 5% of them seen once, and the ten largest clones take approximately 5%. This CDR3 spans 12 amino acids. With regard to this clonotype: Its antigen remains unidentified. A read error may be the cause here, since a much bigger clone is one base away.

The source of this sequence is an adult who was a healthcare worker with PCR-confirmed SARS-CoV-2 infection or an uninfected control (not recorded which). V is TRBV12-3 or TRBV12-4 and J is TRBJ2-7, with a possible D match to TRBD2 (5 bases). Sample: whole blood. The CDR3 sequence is CASGLLLLAPRF. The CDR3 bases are TGTGCCAGCGGTTTATTGCTGCTAGCTCCCCGCTTC.